The T cell receptor beta chain under discussion was sequenced for a study of radiation and T cells in renal cell carcinoma. Notes on the study in general: In blood, top tumor clones expanded by 2 weeks, shrinking by 4. Without pretreatment biopsies, baseline tumor clonotype presence was undetermined.

Points on this clone: Its target is not known.

Repertoires were generated with immunoSEQ multiplex PCR, while TCRdb's copy carries only in-frame clones and drops some. The table records some 120,000 clones, 82% of them present only once. The time point: baseline pretreatment blood. Treatment specified: 15 Gy SBRT to primary tumor, nephrectomy 4 weeks later. Sequencing was performed on blood, taken from a patient whose treatment included radiotherapy and nephrectomy. The receptor was derived from a woman aged 60 to 75 with renal cell carcinoma.

CDR3 in DNA: TGTGCCAGCAGCTTAAGGGTTTCACCCCTCCACTTT. The encoded protein is CASSLRVSPLHF. J is TRBJ1-6 and V is TRBV7-2, with unresolved D. Germline CDR1 reads SGHTA; CDR2 reads FQGNSA. The CDR3 totals 12 residues. V lost 2 bases and J 9 bases, leaving 5 bases between the germline ends.